Reported below is one T cell receptor (beta chain). The target of this receptor is not known. No much larger clone is present one base from it, and per-base qualities are unavailable. The sample comes from a study of identical twins (dated by TCRdb to 2015 to 2016). As for the study more broadly: To test whether fetal clonotypes persist, this study deep-sequenced TCR alpha and beta repertoires from monozygotic twins, from unrelated adults of various ages, and from cord blood. To rule out contamination, the twin experiments were replicated at different times with different library preparation protocols. Points the paper makes about the study in general: Compared with coincidental sharing between unrelated individuals, an excess of low generation-probability sequences was observed among out-of-frame TCR alpha sequences shared between twins. Conclusions relied on cross-sectional statistical analysis, since the same donors could not be followed over many years. Out-of-frame TCR alpha sharing in monozygotic twins was systematically underestimated by recombination models, whereas sharing between unrelated individuals was in agreement with the recombination models. Abundant cord blood beta clonotypes had fewer insertions, young adult naive repertoires showed a similar but weaker trend, and memory repertoires showed no such trend. In beta out-of-frame sequences, excess twin sharing was weaker, because having fewer shared sequences lowered the signal-to-noise ratio. Zero-insertion analyses could be partly confounded by invariant T cells such as MAIT and iNKT, although diverse VJ usage argued against such confounding for most clonotypes.

All donors were healthy Caucasians. Miltenyi CD45RO+ enrichment and human naive T-cell isolation kits were used to isolate memory (CD45RO+) and naive T cells from PBMC. Counted from cysteine to phenylalanine, this CDR3 has 16 amino acids. Solely the CDR3 DNA is kept, with 48 bases framed from the first base. The germline V gene (reference sequence) yields DFQATT for CDR1 and SNEGSKA for CDR2. V ends up 5 bases short and J 8 bases short, with an unmatched junction base count of 15. Library preparation used 5' RACE. The instrument given in TCRdb is Illumina HiSeq 2000. A universal primer binding site was introduced by template switching, and a unique molecular identifier was present in the final cDNA, enabling accurate counting of TCR cDNA molecules. First-strand cDNA for TCR alpha and beta chains was synthesized from specific primers in the conserved constant-segment region. To control for contamination, each cDNA library was double barcoded with a SMART-Mk sample barcode plus Illumina barcodes. TruSeq adapter sequences, together with Illumina sample barcodes, were added in two successive PCR steps. Sequencing of the TCR alpha and beta cDNA libraries was done on the Illumina HiSeq platform using custom primers. Under the source paper's analysis protocol: MiGEC processed the raw reads to extract unique molecular identifiers, while MiXCR was used to determine the CDR3 positions. For each individual, recombination models were inferred using an EM algorithm with the repgenHMM and IGoR tools. Shared clonotypes were analyzed with the tcR package in R, and sharing was normalized by the product of cloneset sizes. Out-of-frame nonproductive sequences were analyzed to study raw recombination free of thymic and clonal selection effects. TCRdb itself trimmed the public reads at Q25 with fastp, ran MiXCR and retained productive beta chains. All rows with the same CDR3 protein become a single entry with the most common DNA and genes. The authors' filters were not applied to this entry. Here the sample has around 200,000 distinct CDR3 sequences; roughly 10% occur a single time. 5% to 6% of the sample belongs to the ten largest clones.

This TCR came from a woman in her late teens or twenties in good health. This chain joins TRBV20-1 to TRBJ2-2; 9 bases in the middle match TRBD2. The specimen was memory (CD45RO+) T cells sorted from blood. According to the study, the label for this sample's cell subset or site signals: CD45RO+ enriched T cells. In nucleotides, the sequence is TGCAGTGCTCCCCTAGGAGCGGGGGGCCCTGGAGGGGAGCTGTTTTTT. This encodes CSAPLGAGGPGGELFF.